This T cell receptor beta chain stems from a study of cytomegalovirus exposure and HLA in healthy donors. Across the whole study: HLA-typed donors contributed 80 million or so unique TCRs, which were held in an early data release. Broader study findings: Some TCR beta chains (164 of them) were listed as cytomegalovirus-associated.

Donors counted as nominally healthy when sampled, yet unrecorded immune exposures were likely. Worth noting for this clone: The antigen is unknown.

Researchers ran the PCR with 60 Vbeta and 13 Jbeta primers. Original processing methods: Unique TCR beta chains totaled roughly 80 million in a later count, with about 11 million of them shared. Some clones are missing from TCRdb's copy, which holds only in-frame ones; the method was immunoSEQ multiplex PCR. D and trimming were read from the DNA, whereas the V and J calls and clone size are those reported in that table. The data hold about 78,000 clones, with roughly 80% observed a single time. The TCR sequence derives from a male donor in good health and CMV-seronegative. The material sequenced was PBMCs.

The CDR3 spells CATSREGGNGSPLHF. In DNA, the CDR3 is TGTGCCACCAGCAGGGAGGGAGGGAACGGATCACCCCTCCACTTT. The chain uses TRBV15 and TRBJ1-6; D not resolved. From germline, CDR1 is LNHNV and CDR2 YYDKDF (reference sequence). V dropped 3 bases and J dropped 10 bases, with 16 bases sitting between them. CDR3 length: 15 amino acids.